This T cell receptor (beta chain) was sequenced during a study of human T cells and chemical hapten exposure. As for time point: patch test 2, 6 weeks after DPC sensitization. Treatment denoted: therapeutic diphenylcyclopropenone sensitization with weekly scalp DPC. Unseparated into fractions, whole blood served as the source from which total RNA was extracted. Study-wide results and caveats: Expanded TCRs produced significantly more large CDR3 similarity clusters than controls did.

This clonotype was seen ten or more times. The antigen is unknown. The library gave individual cDNA molecules unique molecular identifiers. From the RACE reads, TCRdb called clonotypes with MiXCR, one entry per CDR3 protein. The sample lists roughly 94,000 distinct CDR3 sequences, over 7.5% seen once, with more than 2% in the top ten. Source: whole blood, taken in connection with sensitization to the hapten diphenylcyclopropenone (DPC). This TCR was sampled from a woman in her thirties or forties with alopecia areata. Some clones in this sample may be carry-over from other donors' samples.

The CDR3 is CSVIQGGGNIQYF. The CDR3 nucleotides are TGCAGCGTGATACAGGGTGGGGGAAACATTCAGTACTTC. The chain has TRBV29-1 and TRBJ2-4; maybe TRBD1 (6 bases). V lost 6 bases and J lost 6, with 15 bases in between. Looked up from germline, CDR1 is SQVTM and CDR2 is ANQGSEA. CDR3 size: 13 residues. Complete variable domain (other parts from reference TRBV29-1 and TRBJ2-4): SAVISQKPSRDICQRGTSLTIQCQVDSQVTMMFWYRQQPGQSLTLIATANQGSEATYESGFVIDKFPISRPNLTFSTLTVSNMSPEDSSIYLCSVIQGGGNIQYFGAGTRLSVL.